Sequencing of this TCR beta chain was carried out in a study of shared clonotypes between healthy human individuals (TCRdb year 2020). Regarding the complete study: A couple of women and a few men aged 18 to 49 years were included in the cohort. Per donor, three plates each were used for CD4 naive and CD4 memory, two for CD8 naive, and one for CD8 memory. Blood TCR repertoires of a handful of healthy adults were deeply sequenced to estimate repertoire size and the extent of clonotype sharing between individuals. Different laboratories and diverse techniques were used to prepare libraries and sequence TCR repertoires, to increase sequencing depth and limit assay-specific biases. Leukapheresis yielded between about 0.9 and 9 billion PBMCs per donor.

The donors were healthy, HIV-negative adults who had no recently reported acute infections or vaccinations. Every donor was a Caucasian adult living in Nashville, Tennessee, USA. CD4+ T cells were enriched by magnetic negative selection, after which naive cells were positively selected on CD45RA and the negative fraction was taken as the memory subset. Blood was collected by leukapheresis, and PBMCs were isolated by Ficoll-Histopaque density gradient centrifugation and then cryopreserved in liquid nitrogen vapor phase. Analytical flow cytometry was used to check the purity and quantity of every magnetically sorted T cell population. From each sorted fraction, genomic DNA was isolated and quantified by UV absorbance on a Nanodrop 2000c. On this clone itself: Its cognate antigen has yet to be identified. No much larger clone exists at a distance of one base, and base qualities are not known.

TCR CDR3 regions were amplified from genomic DNA by multiplex PCR using the deep immunoSEQ assay. For each cell subset, the extracted genomic DNA was distributed evenly across all wells of several immunoSEQ 96-well plates, and each plate served as one replicate. For sorted subsets, around 200 ng genomic DNA, equal to tens of thousands of T cell genomes, was loaded into each replicate PCR. Purified libraries were quantified with a Qubit 3.0 fluorometer, sized on a Bioanalyzer 2100, and re-quantified with the KAPA Library Quantification kit. A separate single-read 150-cycle Illumina NextSeq 550 flow cell was used to sequence each immunoSEQ 96-well plate. The authors' analysis ran thus. The immunoSEQ output contained only junctional sequences without quality scores, so filtering could not match that applied to full-length reads. To assign V/J genes and CDR3, sequences were annotated using PyIR, a Python wrapper for IgBLAST v1.9, with IMGT germline references. Reads with weak V/J assignments (E-value above 1e-6), missing CDR3, stop codons, out-of-frame junctions, or ambiguous translated residues were removed. V3J clonotypes were defined as sequences sharing the same inferred V gene, J gene, and CDR3 amino acid sequence. To compute the percentage overlap between repertoires, the number of shared unique clonotypes was divided by the size of the smaller repertoire. Richness of each repertoire was evaluated using RTK rarefaction, the Chao1 estimator, and Recon v2.1 estimates of unobserved clonotypes. Generation probabilities for all TCRbeta clonotypes obtained by the gDNA method from several donors were computed using OLGA. TCRdb re-hosts the immuneACCESS table, in-frame sequences only. Its copies lack some clones; in the studies checked, an unresolved V gene accounts for under half of them, and the cause for the rest is not known. Clone size and the V and J calls come from that table; the DNA yielded D and trimming. The sample table lists approximately 740,000 clones, around two thirds of them with a count of one. The ten largest clones add up to more than 1.5% of the sample.

What the research found in general, with its limitations: Naive subsets generally had larger estimated clonotype richness than memory subsets did. The genetic and exposure-history diversity represented was limited by the small number of donors. Even with the large sequencing depth, rarefaction of the sorted-subset datasets indicated that sequencing was incomplete. When a few donors were compared, the shared fraction of clonotypes was about 5% for naive CD4, 3% to 4% for naive CD8, 2.3% for memory CD4, and 0.35% to 0.4% for memory CD8. Based on pairwise subsampling, the degree of clonotype sharing among donors was expected to be affected by sequencing depth. Clonotypes shared by all four sorted-subset donors showed higher generation probabilities than non-shared clonotypes. Sampling was restricted to blood, and TCR repertoires in tissue are likely to differ from TCR repertoires in blood.

The sequenced sample consisted of memory CD4+ T cells sorted from blood. The sample's cell subset or site label, in plain terms: CD45RA-negative fraction. The TCR originated in a woman younger than 45 in good health.

CDR3 protein: CASSPPRASDTQYF. DNA sequence: TGTGCCAGCAGTCCCCCAAGGGCGTCAGATACGCAGTATTTT. The V and J genes are TRBV27 and TRBJ2-3, with the D segment identity uncertain. Counted from cysteine to phenylalanine, this CDR3 has 14 amino acids. CDR3 DNA only is kept here, 42 bases in frame from base 1. CDR1 MNHEY and CDR2 SMNVEV were looked up in the germline V gene (reference sequence). V loses 5 bases, J loses 4 bases, and the germline ends lie 13 bases apart.